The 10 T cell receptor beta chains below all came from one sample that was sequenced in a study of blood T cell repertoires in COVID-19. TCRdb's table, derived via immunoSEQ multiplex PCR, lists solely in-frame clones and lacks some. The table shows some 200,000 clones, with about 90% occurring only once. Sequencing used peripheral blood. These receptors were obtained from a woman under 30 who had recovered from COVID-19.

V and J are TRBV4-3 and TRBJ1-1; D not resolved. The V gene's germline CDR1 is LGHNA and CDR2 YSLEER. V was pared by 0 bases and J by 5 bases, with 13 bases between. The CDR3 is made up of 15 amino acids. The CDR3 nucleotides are TGCGCCAGCAGCCAAGATTCAGGAACACGGACTGAAGCTTTCTTT. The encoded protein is CASSQDSGTRTEAFF.

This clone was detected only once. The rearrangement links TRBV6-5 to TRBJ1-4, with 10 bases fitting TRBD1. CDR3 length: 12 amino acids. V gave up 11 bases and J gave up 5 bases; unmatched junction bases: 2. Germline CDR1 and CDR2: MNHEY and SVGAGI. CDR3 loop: CAVGQGNEKLFF. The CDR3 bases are TGTGCCGTGGGACAGGGGAATGAAAAACTGTTTTTT.

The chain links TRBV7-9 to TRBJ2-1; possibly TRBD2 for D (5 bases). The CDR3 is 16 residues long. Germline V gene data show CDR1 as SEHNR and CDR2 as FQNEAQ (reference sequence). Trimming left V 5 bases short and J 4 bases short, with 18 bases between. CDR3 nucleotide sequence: TGTGCCAGCAGCCCACTTGAGGGTAGCGCTTACAATGAGCAGTTCTTC. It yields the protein CASSPLEGSAYNEQFF. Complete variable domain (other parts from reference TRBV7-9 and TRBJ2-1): DTGVSQNPRHKITKRGQNVTFRCDPISEHNRLYWYRQTLGQGPEFLTYFQNEAQLEKSRLLSDRFSAERPKGSFSTLEIQRTEQGDSAMYLCASSPLEGSAYNEQFFGPGTRLTVL.

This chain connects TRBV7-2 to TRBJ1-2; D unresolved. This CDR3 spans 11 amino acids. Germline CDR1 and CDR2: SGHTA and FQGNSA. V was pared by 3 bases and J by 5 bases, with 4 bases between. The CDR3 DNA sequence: TGTGCCAGCAGCTTTCAGTATGGCTACACCTTC. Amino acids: CASSFQYGYTF.

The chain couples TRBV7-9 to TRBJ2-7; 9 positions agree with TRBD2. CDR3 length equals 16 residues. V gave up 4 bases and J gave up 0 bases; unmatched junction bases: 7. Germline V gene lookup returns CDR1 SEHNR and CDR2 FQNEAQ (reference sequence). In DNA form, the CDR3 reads TGTGCCAGCAGCTGGCCCCCGGGACTAGCCTCCTACGAGCAGTACTTC. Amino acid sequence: CASSWPPGLASYEQYF.

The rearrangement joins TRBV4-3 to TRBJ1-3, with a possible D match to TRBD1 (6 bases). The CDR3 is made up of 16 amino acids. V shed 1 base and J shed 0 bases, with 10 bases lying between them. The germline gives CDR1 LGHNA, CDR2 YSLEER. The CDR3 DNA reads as TGCGCCAGCAGCCAAGTGGGACATAGCTCTGGAAACACCATATATTTT. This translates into CASSQVGHSSGNTIYF.

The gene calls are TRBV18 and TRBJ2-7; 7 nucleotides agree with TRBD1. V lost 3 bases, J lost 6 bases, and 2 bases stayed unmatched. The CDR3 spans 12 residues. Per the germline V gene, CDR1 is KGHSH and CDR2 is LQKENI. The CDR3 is CASSPNRGEQYF. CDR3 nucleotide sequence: TGTGCCAGCTCACCCAACAGGGGCGAGCAGTACTTC.

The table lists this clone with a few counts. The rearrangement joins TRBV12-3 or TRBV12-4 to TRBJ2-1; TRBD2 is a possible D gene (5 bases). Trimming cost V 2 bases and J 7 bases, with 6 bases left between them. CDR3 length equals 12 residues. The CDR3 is CASSLSGNEQFF. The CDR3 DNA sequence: TGTGCCAGCAGTTTATCGGGGAATGAGCAGTTCTTC.

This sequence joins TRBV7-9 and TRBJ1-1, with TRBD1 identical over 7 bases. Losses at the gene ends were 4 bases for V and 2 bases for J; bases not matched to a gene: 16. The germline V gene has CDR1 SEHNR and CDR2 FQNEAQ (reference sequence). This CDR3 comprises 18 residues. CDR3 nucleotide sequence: TGTGCCAGCAGCTGGTGGTTTGGAGGGGGCACAAGCAACACTGAAGCTTTCTTT. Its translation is CASSWWFGGGTSNTEAFF.

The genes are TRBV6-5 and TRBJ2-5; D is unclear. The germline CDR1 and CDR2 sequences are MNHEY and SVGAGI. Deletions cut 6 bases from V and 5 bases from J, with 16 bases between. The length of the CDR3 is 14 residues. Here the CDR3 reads CASSFSSPRETQYF. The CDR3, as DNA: TGTGCCAGCAGCTTCTCCAGTCCCAGGGAGACCCAGTACTTC.